This TCR beta chain emerged from a study of metastatic and nonmetastatic thyroid tumors. Study-wide context: Peripheral blood and tumor or nodule samples from malignant and benign thyroid patients were compared.

Regarding this clone: Its antigen remains unknown.

General observations from the study: Across blood and tumor, TCR beta diversity in malignant thyroid tumors was reportedly significantly higher than in benign nodules.

CDR3 length: 15 amino acids. Trimming pared 0 bases from V and 2 bases from J, leaving 11 bases between. The germline CDR1 and CDR2 sequences are KGHSH and LQKENI. Each patient came to thyroid surgery without any prior treatment (of any kind). Original handling: Clinicopathological groups supplied CDR3 differences that were used to build a distant-metastasis classifier for papillary thyroid cancer. TCRdb called clones again from the PCR reads with MiXCR. The V and J calls and clone size come from TCRdb's table, not from the authors' own analysis. The table lists roughly 8,000 clones, about 23% of them singletons.

The sequence came from a female donor with papillary thyroid cancer or a benign thyroid nodule (not recorded which). Some clones in this sample may be carry-over from other donors' samples. Sequencing was done on a sample of tumor tissue. The chain employs TRBV18 and TRBJ2-7; TRBD2 might be the D (5 bases). CDR3 in amino acids: CASSPPAGAPYEQYF. CDR3 nucleotide sequence: TGTGCCAGCTCACCACCGGCGGGCGCACCCTACGAGCAGTACTTC.